The present TCR beta chain was sequenced within a study of response to subunit inactivated influenza vaccine. Whole-study results and caveats: Seasonal influenza vaccination, on each occasion, was suggested by the authors to recruit few new T cells.

Germline CDR1 is SEHNR and CDR2 is FQNEAQ (reference sequence). Unmatched junction bases numbered 9, after V lost 5 bases and J lost 6 bases. The CDR3 extends over 14 amino acids. MiXCR was run by TCRdb on the RT-PCR reads, yielding one entry per CDR3 protein. The sample shows roughly 190,000 distinct CDR3 sequences, approximately 15% of them seen only once. The sample holds a few counts of this clonotype. The antigen remains unidentified. This receptor was obtained from a man in his fifties or sixties who received an inactivated influenza vaccine. This specimen consisted of CD8+ T cells sorted from PBMCs, obtained 4 to 6 days after vaccination. The rearrangement links TRBV7-9 to TRBJ2-7; 8 nucleotides line up with TRBD1. The CDR3 region has the DNA TGTGCCAGCAGCGGACAGGGCCTGAATGGCGAGCAGTACTTC. Protein: CASSGQGLNGEQYF.